The 32 T cell receptor beta chains listed next were all sequenced from one sample in a study of tumor and adjacent non-tumor tissue in lung cancer. This sample's RNA came from whole unsorted tissue. This non-tumor lung sample came from over 3 cm beyond the tumor edge. The library came from three nested PCR rounds adapted from ARM-PCR protocols. TCRdb reprocessed the multiplex PCR reads with MiXCR, giving one entry per CDR3 protein. The data contain 100,000 or so distinct CDR3 sequences, approximately 65% of them singletons. The specimen sequenced was distant non-tumor lung tissue. These receptors were taken from a man aged 30 to 45 with non-small cell lung cancer.

This rearrangement joins TRBV19 to TRBJ1-1, with TRBD1 as a possible D gene (5 bases). Germline CDR1 and CDR2: LNHDA and SQIVND (reference sequence). CDR3 length: 16 residues. Trimming removed 3 bases at V and 0 bases at J, with 14 bases between. CDR3 in DNA: TGTGCCAGTAGTATGGGCCCGGGACGGATGAACACTGAAGCTTTCTTT. This gives the protein CASSMGPGRMNTEAFF.

This clonotype was seen a few times. One end of the junction is discordant with germline, which a read error may explain. The genes are TRBV11-2 and TRBJ2-1; D gene uncertain. The length of the CDR3 is 11 residues. CDR1 is SGHAT, CDR2 FQNNGV, per germline. CDR3 coding DNA: TGTGCCAGCAGCCCGAGCAATGAGCAGCTCTTC. Encoded protein: CASSPSNEQLF.

On this clonotype: With a much larger clone just one base away, this may be a read error. This chain joins TRBV12-3 or TRBV12-4 and TRBJ2-1, with D possibly matching TRBD2 (6 bases). CDR3 size: 13 residues. Between the trimmed V and J ends, which lost 5 bases and 9 bases, there was a span of 14 bases. CDR3: CASSPGEPGEQFF. CDR3 bases: TGTGCCAGCAGTCCGGGAGAGCCTGGTGAGCAGTTCTTC.

Points on this clonotype: The junction and the germline gene differ at one end; a read error may be behind it. DNA of the CDR3: TGCAGTGCCAGACCTAGTACAGGGGGGGTTGAGCGGTTCTTC. Translating it yields CSARPSTGGVERFF. The chain carries TRBV20-1 and TRBJ2-1, with D maybe TRBD1 (8 bases). The CDR3 length is 14 residues. Germline V gives CDR1 DFQATT, CDR2 SNEGSKA (reference sequence).

This clonotype showed up many times. This CDR3 reads CASRESPGRNEQFF. CDR3 in DNA: TGTGCCAGCAGGGAATCTCCGGGACGCAATGAGCAGTTCTTC. The V call is TRBV6-2 or TRBV6-3, the J call TRBJ2-1; D might be TRBD1 or TRBD2, each matching 5 bases. Per germline, CDR1 MNHEY and CDR2 SVGEGT. The CDR3 has 14 residues. V was clipped by 6 bases and J by 6 bases, with 15 bases between them.

Notes on this clonotype: Relative to the germline gene, one junction end is altered; a read error may explain this. The rearrangement uses TRBV11-2 and TRBJ1-4; D possibly corresponds to TRBD1 (6 bases). CDR1 SGHAT and CDR2 FQNNGV come from the germline V gene. The CDR3 runs 14 residues. The CDR3 DNA follows: TGTGCCAGCAGCTCAGATAGAGGGGGAGAAAAACTATGTTTT. As protein: CASSSDRGGEKLCF.

This clonotype was seen more than once but under ten times. Possible read error: a much larger clone is one base away. The chain employs TRBV20-1 and TRBJ1-1; 7 nucleotides agree with TRBD1. The V gene's germline CDR1 is DFQATT and CDR2 SNEGSKA (reference sequence). The CDR3 is 14 amino acids. The CDR3 DNA reads as TGCAGTGTTAGACAGGGCCAAGGGTGGACTGAAGCTTTCTTT. Amino acids: CSVRQGQGWTEAFF.

This clonotype was recorded only once. The chain recombines TRBV13 with TRBJ1-6, with D hard to call. CDR3 length: 13 residues. V lost 10 bases and J 7 bases, leaving 14 bases between the germline ends. CDR1 and CDR2 (germline): PRHDT, FYEKMQ (reference sequence). CDR3 in amino acids: CANSIKENSPLHF. As DNA, the CDR3 is TGTGCCAATAGCATAAAGGAGAATTCACCCCTCCACTTT.

This clonotype was seen at least ten times. The chain combines TRBV4-2 with TRBJ2-3, with no clear D. The germline gives CDR1 LGHNA, CDR2 YNFKEQ. There are 14 residues in the CDR3. V was shortened by 6 bases and J by 2 bases, with 12 bases between the two germline ends. The CDR3 region is CASRAAVNTDTQYF. The CDR3 DNA sequence: TGTGCCAGCAGGGCGGCGGTTAACACAGATACGCAGTATTTT.

Many counts were recorded for this clonotype. A read error may account for a junction end that differs from germline. This chain links TRBV12-3 or TRBV12-4 with TRBJ1-2; 7 bases are a match to TRBD1. The CDR3 totals 13 residues. In nucleotides, the CDR3 is TGTGCCAGCAGCTTAGGGGGCGCAAGTGGCTACACCTTC. It translates to CASSLGGASGYTF.

There are many counts of this clonotype. The chain uses TRBV11-3 and TRBJ1-6; the D is unclear. This CDR3 contains 14 residues. Germline V CDR1 and CDR2: SGHNT, YENEEA. The ends were cut back, 7 bases at V and 9 bases at J, with 16 bases in the middle. As DNA, the CDR3 is TGTGCCAGCACAATCCGCGTACCCCCTTCACCCCTCCACTTT. Protein: CASTIRVPPSPLHF.

This clonotype was seen repeatedly, ten times or more. This CDR3 reads CSARDLLAGRETQYF. The CDR3 region has the DNA TGCAGTGCTAGAGATCTACTAGCGGGGAGAGAGACCCAGTACTTC. V is TRBV20-1 and J is TRBJ2-5; the match to TRBD2 covers 10 bases. This CDR3 spans 15 amino acids. CDR1 is DFQATT, CDR2 SNEGSKA, per germline (reference sequence). The trim removed 0 bases at V and 4 bases at J, leaving 5 bases unmatched.

The chain is built from TRBV12-5 and TRBJ2-3; D might be TRBD2 (6 bases). V lost 1 base and J lost 0, with 14 bases in between. CDR3 length: 17 residues. Germline CDR1 LGHNT, CDR2 FRNRAP. The CDR3 nucleotides read TGTGCTAGTGGTTTGGGCGGGACGGGGCTTAGCACAGATACGCAGTATTTT. It is translated as CASGLGGTGLSTDTQYF.

As concerns this clonotype: Mismatch with germline at one junction end may stem from a read error. The V call is TRBV6-1, the J call TRBJ2-1, with 9 bases matching TRBD1. From germline, CDR1 is MNHNS and CDR2 SASEGT. This CDR3 is built from 13 residues. CDR3 region: CTSRAGTGNVQFF. For the CDR3, the DNA is TGTACCAGCAGGGCCGGGACAGGGAACGTGCAGTTCTTC.

Note on this clonotype: At one of its ends the junction is not consistent with the germline gene, which may arise from a read error. The CDR3 DNA follows: TGTGCTAGCAGCGACATGGGTTATGGCTACACCTTC. It specifies CASSDMGYGYTF. This sequence joins TRBV11-2 and TRBJ1-2; no reliable D call. The CDR3 consists of 12 residues. The germline V gene encodes CDR1 SGHAT and CDR2 FQNNGV. Full variable domain (rest looked up from reference TRBV11-2 and TRBJ1-2): EAGVAQSPRYKIIEKRQSVAFWCNPISGHATLYWYQQILGQGPKLLIQFQNNGVVDDSQLPKDRFSAERLKGVDSTLKIQPAKLEDSAVYLCASSDMGYGYTFGSGTRLTVV.

The sample holds a few counts of this clonotype. A much larger clone sits a single nucleotide away, making a read error possible. The chain couples TRBV29-1 to TRBJ1-1; the D gene is possibly TRBD1 (6 bases). This CDR3 region has 13 residues. CDR1 SQVTM and CDR2 ANQGSEA come from the germline V gene. The CDR3 is CSVGKGGDTEVFF. As DNA, the CDR3 is TGCAGCGTTGGTAAGGGGGGAGACACTGAAGTTTTCTTT.

This clonotype has at least ten counts. This rearrangement joins TRBV29-1 to TRBJ2-5; unclear D gene. Germline CDR1 and CDR2: SQVTM and ANQGSEA. The CDR3 is 13 residues long. V was clipped by 4 bases and J by 5 bases, with 14 bases between them. In DNA, the CDR3 is TGCAGCGTTGCTCTCCGTTACAGTGAGACCCAGTACTTC. Its protein is CSVALRYSETQYF.

This clonotype was observed at least ten times. This sequence joins TRBV29-1 and TRBJ2-1, with TRBD2 as a possible D gene (5 bases). The CDR3 covers 17 residues. Per germline, CDR1 SQVTM and CDR2 ANQGSEA. V lost 3 bases to trimming and J lost 2 bases, with 20 bases between them. CDR3: CSVEGVISESAYNEQFF. CDR3 sequence (DNA): TGCAGCGTTGAGGGAGTTATAAGCGAGTCGGCCTACAATGAGCAGTTCTTC.

To note about this clonotype: A single base separates this from a much larger clone, so it may be a read error. This chain links TRBV10-1 with TRBJ1-1; possible D gene TRBD1, 6 bases. The CDR3 spans 13 residues. The V gene's germline CDR1 is WNHNN and CDR2 SYGVQD (reference sequence). This CDR3 reads CSSSESGATEAFF. The CDR3 DNA follows: TGCTCCAGCAGTGAGTCGGGGGCCACTGAAGCTTTCTTT.

As for this clonotype: A junction end diverges from the germline sequence, so it may reflect a read error. The rearrangement links TRBV4-1 to TRBJ1-2; D is unclear. Germline CDR1 is MGHRA and CDR2 is YSYEKL. The CDR3 runs to 15 residues. The chain's CDR3 is CASSQVKIGREDYTF. CDR3 DNA: TGCGCCAGCAGCCAGGTTAAAATAGGGAGAGAGGACTACACGTTC.

As regards this clonotype: Its ends do not fully match the called genes, so a read error is possible. This chain links TRBV5-6 with TRBJ2-2, with D possibly TRBD1 on 6 matching bases. Germline V lookup: CDR1 SGHDT, CDR2 YYEEEE. The CDR3 is 16 amino acids. CDR3 sequence (DNA): TGTGCCAGCAGCCGCTTTAGGACTGGGGACACCAGGGAGCTGTTCTTT. It is translated as CASSRFRTGDTRELFF.

V and J are TRBV11-2 and TRBJ2-7, with D tentatively TRBD2 (6 bases). CDR3 length: 14 amino acids. CDR1 is SGHAT and CDR2 is FQNNGV in the germline V gene. Trimming left V 10 bases short and J 5 bases short, with 21 bases between. CDR3: CATRSELANNEQYF. CDR3 DNA: TGTGCCACCAGGTCGGAACTAGCAAACAACGAGCAGTACTTC.

As for this clonotype: As the CDR3 is not closed by the conserved phenylalanine or tryptophan, this likely results from a read error. This chain joins TRBV20-1 and TRBJ2-7, with 9 positions matching TRBD2. Per the germline V gene, CDR1 is DFQATT and CDR2 is SNEGSKA (reference sequence). CDR3 length equals 16 residues. V lost 4 bases to trimming and J lost 3 bases; unmatched junction nucleotides: 13. CDR3 coding DNA: TGCAGTGCTACTAGTGTTAGCGGGAGAATAATCTACGAGCAGTACCTC. It is translated as CSATSVSGRIIYEQYL.

This clonotype has more than one count but fewer than ten. A much larger clone lies one base from this, so it may be a read error. J is TRBJ2-3 and V is TRBV5-4; D call uncertain. This CDR3 is 11 amino acids long. Trimming stripped 6 bases from V and 5 bases from J, with 7 bases between. The germline CDR1 and CDR2 sequences are SGHNT and YYREEE (reference sequence). Here the CDR3 reads CASTWRDTQYF. The CDR3 coding sequence is TGTGCCAGCACCTGGAGAGATACGCAGTATTTT.

With respect to this clonotype: It may be a read error: a sequence one base away is much more abundant. The chain links TRBV27 to TRBJ2-1; D is tentatively TRBD1 or TRBD2 (7 bases each). Germline V CDR1 and CDR2: MNHEY, SMNVEV (reference sequence). The CDR3 extends over 12 amino acids. The CDR3 nucleotides read TGTGCCAGCAGTTTGGTGGGAGGGGGCTGGTTGTTC. This sequence encodes CASSLVGGGWLF.

A remark on this clonotype: At one end the junction does not follow the germline gene, possibly because of a read error. The genes are TRBV6-1 and TRBJ1-1; tentatively, D is TRBD1 (5 bases). Germline V gene sequence: CDR1 MNHNS, CDR2 SASEGT. The CDR3 spans 13 residues. CDR3 sequence (DNA): TGTGCCTGCATTCTTCTTCTGGGGACTGAAGCTTCCTTT. It encodes CACILLLGTEASF.

This sequence joins TRBV6-1 and TRBJ2-1; TRBD1 might be the D (6 bases). CDR3 size: 15 residues. The ends were cut back, 7 bases at V and 2 bases at J, with 15 bases in the middle. Germline CDR1 and CDR2: MNHNS and SASEGT. CDR3 in DNA: TGTGCCAGCAACCCGACCAGGACAGCCTACAATGAGCAGTTCTTC. Translating gives CASNPTRTAYNEQFF.

The chain joins TRBV11-2 to TRBJ2-7; TRBD2 might be the D (6 bases). Looked up from germline, CDR1 is SGHAT and CDR2 is FQNNGV. The length of the CDR3 is 15 residues. The CDR3 nucleotides read TGTGCTAACAGCTTAGATGTGGGGGGATTTGACGAGCAGTACTTC. Its protein product is CANSLDVGGFDEQYF.

This clonotype has only a few counts. One base away lies a much larger clone, so this may be a sequencing read error. V gene TRBV6-1 combines with J gene TRBJ2-2; no reliable D call. The CDR3 has 13 amino acids. Germline CDR1 is MNHNS and CDR2 is SASEGT. The V end was cut by 5 bases, the J end by 7 bases, with 11 bases between. The CDR3 DNA reads TGTGCCAGCAGTATCACGGTTGGCGGGGAGCTGTTTTTT. It is translated as CASSITVGGELFF.

This clonotype appeared once. The chain carries TRBV12-3 or TRBV12-4 and TRBJ1-6, with TRBD1 matching 9 bases. The CDR3 is made up of 14 amino acids. The CDR3 DNA reads as TGTGTCGGCAGTTTAGGGACAGGGTCTTCACCCCTCCACTTT. Amino acids: CVGSLGTGSSPLHF.

This clonotype appeared many times. The junction does not match germline at one end; this may be a read error. V usage is TRBV5-5 and J usage is TRBJ2-7; TRBD1 might be the D (6 bases). The germline CDR1 and CDR2 sequences are SGHKS and YYEKEE (reference sequence). CDR3 length: 15 amino acids. CDR3 residues: CASSSLGDNSYGQYF. The CDR3 bases are TGTGCCAGCAGCTCCCTTGGGGACAACTCCTACGGGCAGTACTTC.

Worth noting for this clonotype: This may stem from a read error, because a much larger clone lies one nucleotide away. The V gene is TRBV28, the J gene TRBJ2-2, with a weak D call TRBD2 (6 bases). The CDR3 is 16 residues long. From germline, CDR1 is MDHEN and CDR2 SYDVKM. CDR3 coding DNA: TGTGCCAGCAGTTCGTCGGGGACCGGACGCACCGGGGGGCTGTTTTTT. It translates to CASSSSGTGRTGGLFF.